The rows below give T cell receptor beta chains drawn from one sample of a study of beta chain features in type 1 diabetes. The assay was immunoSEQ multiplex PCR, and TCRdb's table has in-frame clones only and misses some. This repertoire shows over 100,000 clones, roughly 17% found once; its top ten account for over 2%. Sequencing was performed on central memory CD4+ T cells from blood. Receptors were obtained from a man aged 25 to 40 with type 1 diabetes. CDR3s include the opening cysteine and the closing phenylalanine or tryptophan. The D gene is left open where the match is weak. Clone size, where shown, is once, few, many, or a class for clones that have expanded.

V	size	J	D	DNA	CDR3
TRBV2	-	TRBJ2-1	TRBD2	TGTGCCAGCACCAACCTCAGACTAGCGGGGGGCAATGAGCAGTTCTTC	CASTNLRLAGGNEQFF
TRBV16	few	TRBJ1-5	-	TGTGCCAGCAGCCAATCGGCGGGGGCAGGCAATCAGCCCCAGCATTTT	CASSQSAGAGNQPQHF
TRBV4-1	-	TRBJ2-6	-	TGCGCCAGCAGCCACTTGGAGGGTTTTATCTCTGGGGCCAACGTCCTGACTTTC	CASSHLEGFISGANVLTF
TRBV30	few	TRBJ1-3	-	TGTGCCTGGACGGGCCAACAAGGAAACACCATATATTTT	CAWTGQQGNTIYF
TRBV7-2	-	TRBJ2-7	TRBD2	TGTGCCAGCAGCACGATAGCGGGGGGCACCTACGAGCAGTACTTC	CASSTIAGGTYEQYF
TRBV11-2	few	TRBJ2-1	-	TGTGCCAGCAGGGGAACGGGGGACAATGAGCAGTTCTTC	CASRGTGDNEQFF
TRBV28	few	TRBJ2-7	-	TGTGCCAGCACGGGGACCTACGAGCAGTACTTC	CASTGTYEQYF
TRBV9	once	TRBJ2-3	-	TGTGCCAGCAGCGTACTCAAGGTCCAGTCCACAGATACGCAGTATTTT	CASSVLKVQSTDTQYF
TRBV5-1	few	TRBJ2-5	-	TGCGCCAGCAGCAAACGACAGGAGCCAAAGACCCAGTACTTC	CASSKRQEPKTQYF
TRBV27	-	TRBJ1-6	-	TGTGCCAGCAGTCCGACCGGTCGGGGATATTCACCCCTCCACTTT	CASSPTGRGYSPLHF
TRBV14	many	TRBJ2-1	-	TGTGCCAGCAGCTATCTGACAGCAAAAAAGAGCTCCTACAATGAGCAGTTCTTC	CASSYLTAKKSSYNEQFF
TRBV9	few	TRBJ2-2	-	TGTGCCAGCAGCGTAGGCCCGAACACCGGGGAGCTGTTTTTT	CASSVGPNTGELFF
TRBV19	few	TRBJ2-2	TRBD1	TGTGCCAGTAGTATAATGACAGGGGTAAACACCGGGGAGCTGTTTTTT	CASSIMTGVNTGELFF
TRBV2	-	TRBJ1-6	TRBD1	TGTGCCAGCAGTGAAAGGGGGCTAAACCTCCACTTT	CASSERGLNLHF
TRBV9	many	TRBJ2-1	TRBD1	TGTGCCAGCAGCTCCGGGACAGGGAATTACAATGAGCAGTTCTTC	CASSSGTGNYNEQFF
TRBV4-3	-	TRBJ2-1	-	TGCGCCAGCAGCCAAGCGGGACCAGCGAATGTTGAGCAGTTCTTC	CASSQAGPANVEQFF
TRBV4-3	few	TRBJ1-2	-	TGCGCCAGCAGCCTCTCAGGGGATTCCCCCTATGGCTACACCTTC	CASSLSGDSPYGYTF
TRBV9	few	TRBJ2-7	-	TGTGCCAGCAGCGTAGCGGCGAGTGGGCAGGGTGGAAACGAGCAGTACTTC	CASSVAASGQGGNEQYF
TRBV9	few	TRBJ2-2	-	TGTGCCAGCAGAGAGGGACAAGCGAACACCGGGGAGCTGTTTTTT	CASREGQANTGELFF
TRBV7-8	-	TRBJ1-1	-	TGTGCCAGCAGCTCCTTGCGGGACACTGAAGCTTTCTTT	CASSSLRDTEAFF
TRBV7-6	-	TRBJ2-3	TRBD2	TGTGCCAGCAGCCCCGGCAGCGGGGCCACAGATACGCAGTATTTT	CASSPGSGATDTQYF
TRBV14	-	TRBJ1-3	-	TGTGCCAGCAGCCAAGAGGCCGTTGTATCTGGAAACACCATATATTTT	CASSQEAVVSGNTIYF
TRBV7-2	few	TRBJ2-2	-	TGTGCCAGCACCTCTTACCCAATCGGGGAGCTGTTTTTT	CASTSYPIGELFF
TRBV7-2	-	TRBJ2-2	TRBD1	TGTGCCAGCAGCCTGGGACAGGTGAACACCGGGGAGCTGTTTTTT	CASSLGQVNTGELFF
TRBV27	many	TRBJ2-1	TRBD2	TGTGCCAGCAGTTTAGAAGGGACTAGCGGGTACAATGAGCAGTTCTTC	CASSLEGTSGYNEQFF
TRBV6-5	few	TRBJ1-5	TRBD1	TGTGCCAGCAGCCGGACAGGCGGCAATCAGCCCCAGCATTTT	CASSRTGGNQPQHF
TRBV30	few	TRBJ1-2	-	TGTGCCTGGAGTGTACGATGGACACAAAGGGGCTACACCTTC	CAWSVRWTQRGYTF
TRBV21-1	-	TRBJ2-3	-	TGTGCCAGCAGCAGGAAAGAGGGAAGATATTCGCAGTATTTT	CASSRKEGRYSQYF
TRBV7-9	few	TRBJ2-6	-	TGTGCCAGCATAGGCGGATCTGGGGCCAACGTCCTGACTTTC	CASIGGSGANVLTF
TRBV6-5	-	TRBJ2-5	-	TGTGCCAGCAGTTACTCCCGCAGGGTGGCAGAGACCCAGTACTTC	CASSYSRRVAETQYF
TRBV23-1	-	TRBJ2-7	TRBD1	TGCGCGGGACAGACCCTTTCCTACGAGCAGTACTTC	CAGQTLSYEQYF
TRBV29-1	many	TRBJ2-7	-	TGCAGCGTTGGGTTCAGGGGCGAGCAGTACTTC	CSVGFRGEQYF
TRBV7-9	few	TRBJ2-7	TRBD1	TGTGCCAGCAGCTGGGGACAGACCTACGAGCAGTACTTC	CASSWGQTYEQYF
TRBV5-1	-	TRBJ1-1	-	TGCGCCAGCAGCTTGTCCACGACTGAAGCTTTCTTT	CASSLSTTEAFF
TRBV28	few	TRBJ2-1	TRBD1	TGTGCCAGCAGGGGAGAGACAGGGTGGCCCTACAATGAGCAGTTCTTC	CASRGETGWPYNEQFF
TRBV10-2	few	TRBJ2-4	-	TGCGCCAGCAGTGAGAGGCTACAGTCGGACATTCAGTACTTC	CASSERLQSDIQYF
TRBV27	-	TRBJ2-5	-	TGTGCCAGCCCGTACCAAGAGACCCAGTACTTC	CASPYQETQYF
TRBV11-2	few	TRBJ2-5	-	TGTGCCAGCAGCTTAGGTCGTCGGGAGCAAGAGACCCAGTACTTC	CASSLGRREQETQYF
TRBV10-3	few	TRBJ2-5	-	TGTGCCACCGGAGGCGCTCAAGAGACCCAGTACTTC	CATGGAQETQYF
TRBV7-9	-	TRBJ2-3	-	TGTGCCAGCAGCTTAGGACAGGGCACAGATACGCAGTATTTT	CASSLGQGTDTQYF